The 26 T cell receptor beta chains below were found in one sample sequenced in a study of T cells in Graves' hyperthyroidism and ophthalmopathy. The investigators amplified TCR beta CDR3 regions from RNA transcripts. A set of HTBI primers served as the primers for a first-round RT-PCR of the TCR CDR3. TCRdb independently ran MiXCR on the multiplex PCR reads; one entry per CDR3 protein. The sample carries around 500,000 distinct CDR3 sequences, roughly 14% recorded once. Sequenced input: blood. The origin of the receptors is a woman between 18 and 29 years old with Graves' hyperthyroidism.

This clonotype was counted at least ten times. This chain connects TRBV2 to TRBJ2-3, with 7 bases identical to TRBD2. The CDR3 is 15 amino acids. Germline values: CDR1 SNHLY, CDR2 FYNNEI. The ends lost 6 bases at V and 6 bases at J; junction bases unmatched: 12. CDR3 residues: CASRPGGRASDTQYF. The CDR3 DNA follows: TGTGCCAGCAGACCTGGGGGGAGGGCCTCTGATACGCAGTATTTT.

There are many counts of this clonotype. This chain connects TRBV12-3 or TRBV12-4 to TRBJ1-2; D is unclear. This CDR3 is built from 13 residues. The V end was cut by 7 bases, the J end by 8 bases, with 17 bases between. The CDR3 loop is CASTFGPGLGYTF. The CDR3 nucleotides read TGTGCCAGCACCTTTGGACCCGGACTAGGCTACACCTTC.

The chain joins TRBV6-2 or TRBV6-3 to TRBJ2-1, with no clear D. V lost 9 bases, J lost 4 bases, and 16 bases lay in between. Germline V CDR1 and CDR2: MNHEY, SVGEGT. The CDR3 has 14 amino acids. CDR3 bases: TGTGCCAGAATAAGGACGGAACTTTACAATGAGCAGTTCTTC. This gives the protein CARIRTELYNEQFF.

The V call is TRBV5-1, the J call TRBJ1-1, with 10 bases lining up with TRBD1. The junction had 19 bases not matched to a gene; V was cut back by 4 bases and J by 4 bases. Germline-derived CDR1 and CDR2 are SGHRS and YFSETQ. CDR3 length: 19 residues. This chain's CDR3 is CASSLLIRDRGGVFTEAFF. CDR3 coding DNA: TGCGCCAGCAGCCTACTGATACGGGACAGGGGAGGGGTGTTCACTGAAGCTTTCTTT.

This clonotype has at least ten counts. This rearrangement joins TRBV9 to TRBJ2-3; 10 bases are shared with TRBD1. The CDR3 is made up of 16 amino acids. Losses at the gene ends were 2 bases for V and 4 bases for J; bases not matched to a gene: 7. Germline CDR1 reads SGDLS; CDR2 reads YYNGEE. The DNA for the CDR3 is TGTGCCAGCAGCGTGGGACAGGGGCGGGGCCCAGATACGCAGTATTTT. It yields the protein CASSVGQGRGPDTQYF.

The sample holds many counts of this clonotype. The CDR3 coding sequence is TGCGCCAGCAGCTTAACAGATAACCGGGACTTACGACGGGGTGAGCAGTTCTTC. It specifies CASSLTDNRDLRRGEQFF. This sequence joins TRBV5-1 and TRBJ2-1; possibly TRBD2 for D (6 bases). This CDR3 spans 18 amino acids. V was cut by 2 bases and J by 9 bases, with 27 bases left in between. Germline loops: CDR1 SGHRS, CDR2 YFSETQ.

The CDR3 protein is CASSLIGGPNQPQHF. CDR3 nucleotides: TGTGCCAGCAGCTTAATAGGGGGCCCTAATCAGCCCCAGCATTTT. The chain links TRBV7-9 to TRBJ1-5; 7 nucleotides align to TRBD1. Per germline, CDR1 SEHNR and CDR2 FQNEAQ (reference sequence). The J segment lost 4 bases and the V segment lost 2 bases, leaving 5 bases of the junction unmatched. The CDR3 consists of 15 residues.

In this sample, this clonotype turned up many times. The chain couples TRBV12-3 or TRBV12-4 to TRBJ1-3, with TRBD1 as a possible D gene (5 bases). The CDR3 is 15 amino acids. Trimming left V 7 bases short and J 0 bases short, with 13 bases between. CDR3 DNA: TGTGCCAGCACCCCGTGGGGGAACTCTGGAAACACCATATATTTT. It translates to CASTPWGNSGNTIYF.

This clonotype has at least ten counts. The V and J genes are TRBV20-1 and TRBJ1-1; no clear D. Germline assignment: CDR1 DFQATT and CDR2 SNEGSKA (reference sequence). Trimming stripped 0 bases from V and 5 bases from J, with 13 bases between. This CDR3 comprises 14 residues. The chain's CDR3 is CSAREGGPRTEAFF. CDR3 sequence (DNA): TGCAGTGCTAGAGAAGGTGGCCCGCGAACTGAAGCTTTCTTT.

This clonotype has a count of ten or more. V usage is TRBV15 and J usage is TRBJ2-3; a weak D match, TRBD2 (5 bases). V shed 3 bases and J shed 3 bases, with 19 bases lying between them. CDR3 length: 17 amino acids. The germline V gene encodes CDR1 LNHNV and CDR2 YYDKDF (reference sequence). The CDR3 spells CATSREMLAHGTDTQYF. The CDR3 DNA reads as TGTGCCACCAGCAGGGAGATGCTAGCTCACGGGACAGATACGCAGTATTTT.

This clonotype was seen repeatedly, ten times or more. The V gene is TRBV7-8, the J gene TRBJ1-1; D unclear. Germline V gene sequence: CDR1 SGHVS, CDR2 FQNEAQ. CDR3 length equals 15 residues. Trimming stripped 1 base from V and 11 bases from J, with 20 bases between. CDR3 amino acids: CASSLGVGTPETAFF. Here the CDR3 DNA reads TGTGCCAGCAGCTTAGGAGTGGGCACGCCCGAGACGGCTTTCTTT.

The chain uses TRBV4-2 and TRBJ1-2, with 7 bases identical to TRBD1. CDR1 is LGHNA and CDR2 is YNFKEQ in the germline V gene. The CDR3 loop spans 18 amino acids. Trimming cost V 4 bases and J 8 bases; bases outside gene matches: 22. The CDR3 reads CASSPRQGTSATAPGYTF. DNA for the CDR3: TGTGCCAGCAGCCCCCGACAGGGCACGTCAGCCACGGCCCCCGGCTACACCTTC.

This clonotype was seen many times. The chain employs TRBV18 and TRBJ2-1; no firm D call. Germline values: CDR1 KGHSH, CDR2 LQKENI. The V and J ends lost 4 bases and 9 bases respectively, with 13 bases between them. This CDR3 spans 13 amino acids. The CDR3 sequence: CASSLALHSEQFF. The CDR3 DNA reads TGTGCCAGCTCACTCGCCCTACACTCTGAGCAGTTCTTC.

Ten or more counts support this clonotype. The gene calls are TRBV3-1 and TRBJ2-4; 8 positions match TRBD1. The CDR3 is 16 residues long. The V gene's germline CDR1 is LGHDT and CDR2 YNNKEL (reference sequence). V was clipped by 8 bases and J by 0 bases; unmatched bases: 9. The CDR3 reads CASGPGGAAAKNIQYF. Written as DNA, the CDR3 is TGTGCCAGCGGACCAGGGGGCGCGGCAGCCAAAAACATTCAGTACTTC. Full variable domain (rest looked up from reference TRBV3-1 and TRBJ2-4): DTAVSQTPKYLVTQMGNDKSIKCEQNLGHDTMYWYKQDSKKFLKIMFSYNNKELIINETVPNRFSPKSPDKAHLNLHINSLELGDSAVYFCASGPGGAAAKNIQYFGAGTRLSVL.

V gene TRBV4-1 combines with J gene TRBJ1-2; no clear D gene. Trimming took 2 bases from V and 3 from J, leaving 16 bases between them. This CDR3 has 16 amino acids. Germline V lookup: CDR1 MGHRA, CDR2 YSYEKL. The CDR3 loop reads CASSQTLRVDHYGYTF. CDR3 nucleotides: TGCGCCAGCAGCCAAACTCTGCGGGTCGACCACTATGGCTACACCTTC.

This clonotype was observed many times. CDR3 protein: CSARDLIRGSANEQFF. The DNA of the CDR3 is TGCAGTGCTAGAGATCTAATCAGGGGTTCGGCCAATGAGCAGTTCTTC. The chain is built from TRBV20-1 and TRBJ2-1; D perhaps matches TRBD1 (6 bases). CDR1 is DFQATT and CDR2 is SNEGSKA in the germline V gene (reference sequence). The CDR3 extends over 16 amino acids. V dropped 0 bases and J dropped 6 bases, with 18 bases sitting between them.

This clonotype was seen at least ten times. The chain has TRBV7-2 and TRBJ2-1; TRBD1 or TRBD2 may be the D gene (5 bases each). Trimming shortened V by 5 bases and J by 0 bases, and 14 bases separated the two germline ends. This CDR3 region has 16 residues. Germline loops: CDR1 SGHTA, CDR2 FQGNSA. CDR3 nucleotide sequence: TGTGCCAGCAGCGGGACCGGGCCAGGCTCCTACAATGAGCAGTTCTTC. Translating it yields CASSGTGPGSYNEQFF.

This clonotype has ten or more counts. The chain combines TRBV6-1 with TRBJ1-6; D gene unclear. The germline V gene encodes CDR1 MNHNS and CDR2 SASEGT. CDR3 length equals 14 residues. Between the trimmed V and J ends, which lost 6 bases and 7 bases, there was a span of 13 bases. Here the CDR3 DNA reads TGTGCCAGCAGGAACGGGATAATCAATTCACCCCTCCACTTT. Translated: CASRNGIINSPLHF.

The rearrangement joins TRBV7-9 to TRBJ2-5; perhaps TRBD2 as D (6 bases). The germline gives CDR1 SEHNR, CDR2 FQNEAQ (reference sequence). With 4 bases removed from V and 5 bases from J, the gap between germline ends came to 14 bases. The CDR3 runs 14 residues. The CDR3 region is CASSSYGGTETQYF. The CDR3 region has the DNA TGTGCCAGCAGCTCCTACGGGGGAACTGAGACCCAGTACTTC.

CDR3 sequence: CASSFKAGRAPGELFF. CDR3 bases: TGTGCCAGCAGCTTTAAGGCCGGGAGGGCCCCCGGGGAGCTGTTTTTT. This chain uses TRBV5-5 with TRBJ2-2, with 8 bases that match TRBD2. V was pared by 2 bases and J by 6 bases, with 9 bases of the junction left unmatched. CDR3 length equals 16 residues. From germline, CDR1 is SGHKS and CDR2 YYEKEE (reference sequence).

This clonotype was recorded at least ten times. The V and J genes are TRBV3-1 and TRBJ1-1; D uncertain. Germline V gene data show CDR1 as LGHDT and CDR2 as YNNKEL (reference sequence). The CDR3 extends over 14 amino acids. Deletions cut 1 base from V and 4 bases from J, with 10 bases between. The CDR3 protein is CASSQVTEGTEAFF. The CDR3 nucleotides are TGTGCCAGCAGCCAAGTAACAGAGGGCACTGAAGCTTTCTTT.

This clonotype has at least ten counts. The rearrangement joins TRBV7-9 to TRBJ2-7; the match to TRBD2 covers 7 bases. This CDR3 spans 12 amino acids. V lost 5 bases, J lost 5 bases, and 3 bases stayed unmatched. Germline V gives CDR1 SEHNR, CDR2 FQNEAQ (reference sequence). CDR3 amino acids: CASSPGGHEQYF. The CDR3 DNA is TGTGCCAGCAGCCCGGGAGGCCACGAGCAGTACTTC.

This clonotype appeared many times. The chain uses TRBV19 and TRBJ1-5; tentative D call: TRBD1 (6 bases). CDR1 is LNHDA, CDR2 SQIVND, per germline (reference sequence). This CDR3 region has 15 residues. V dropped 5 bases and J dropped 4 bases, with 15 bases sitting between them. CDR3 DNA sequence: TGTGCCAGTAGTCGTACAGGGACTTCAAATCAGCCCCAGCATTTT. It encodes CASSRTGTSNQPQHF.

This clonotype was recorded many times. The chain links TRBV2 to TRBJ2-7; no definite D call. The germline CDR1 and CDR2 sequences are SNHLY and FYNNEI. The V and J ends lost 5 bases and 3 bases respectively, with 8 bases between them. The CDR3 contains 12 residues. CDR3 in amino acids: CASSRTGYEQYV. CDR3 nucleotides: TGTGCCAGCAGTAGGACGGGCTACGAGCAGTACGTC.

This clonotype was observed at least ten times. The chain couples TRBV12-3 or TRBV12-4 to TRBJ1-1; the D gene is possibly TRBD1 (5 bases). Trimming cost V 2 bases and J 5 bases, with 12 bases left between them. This CDR3 is built from 14 residues. The CDR3 nucleotides are TGTGCCAGCAGTTTATCGACAGCGAGAACTGAAGCTTTCTTT. This codes for CASSLSTARTEAFF.

This clonotype was observed at least ten times. The rearrangement uses TRBV12-3 or TRBV12-4 and TRBJ2-5; D is perhaps TRBD1 (5 bases). The V gene lost 5 bases and the J gene lost 8 bases, with 12 bases spanning the gap. The CDR3 is 12 amino acids. CDR3: CASSQPDITQYF. DNA of the CDR3: TGTGCCAGCAGTCAGCCGGACATTACCCAGTACTTC.